One T cell receptor beta chain is described in this entry. The record originates from a study of blood T cell repertoires in COVID-19. Original data processing: Amplification of reference gene primers was used by the study to estimate nucleated cell counts. Profiling relied on immunoSEQ multiplex PCR, and the TCRdb table lists in-frame clones only, not all of them. That table gives V, J and clone size, and the DNA gave D and trimming. This sample carries 75,000 to 80,000 clones, around 91% of them seen once, and the ten largest clones take under 6%. Germline V gene data show CDR1 as LNHDA and CDR2 as SQIVND (reference sequence). Trimming removed 7 bases from V and 8 bases from J, with 17 bases in between. The CDR3 is 13 residues long.

The sequencing input was peripheral blood. The origin of this receptor is a human donor in a cohort sampled during active COVID-19. The gene calls are TRBV19 and TRBJ1-2; the D gene is possibly TRBD1 (6 bases). The CDR3 loop is CASTPLQGWGYTF. The CDR3 bases are TGTGCCAGTACCCCATTACAGGGTTGGGGCTACACCTTC.